This T cell receptor beta chain was identified during a study of Graves' ophthalmopathy and Graves' hyperthyroidism. Findings and caveats of the study: Most thyroid clonotypes with frequency above 0.001 were detected in blood too.

Diagnosis was based on clinical symptoms, serum thyroxine, TRAb, thyroid ultrasound and orbital computed tomography. This clonotype was counted ten times or more. The target antigen is unknown. RNA transcripts provided the template for amplifying TCR beta CDR3 regions. The library came from an HTBI-primed first-round RT-PCR and a second-round multiplex PCR. TCRdb reanalysed the multiplex PCR reads using MiXCR and keeps one entry per CDR3 protein. This sample has roughly 600,000 distinct CDR3 sequences, with approximately 37% found just once. Per germline, CDR1 SEHNR and CDR2 FQNEAQ (reference sequence). J was trimmed by 6 bases and V by 5 bases; bases with no gene match: 4. The CDR3 contains 12 residues.

V is TRBV7-9 and J is TRBJ2-7, with 7 bases that match TRBD1. Sample: peripheral blood or thyroid tissue (not recorded which). The TCR was taken from an adult man with Graves' hyperthyroidism. CDR3 bases: TGTGCCAGCAGCCGACAGGGACGCGAGCAGTACTTC. It encodes CASSRQGREQYF.